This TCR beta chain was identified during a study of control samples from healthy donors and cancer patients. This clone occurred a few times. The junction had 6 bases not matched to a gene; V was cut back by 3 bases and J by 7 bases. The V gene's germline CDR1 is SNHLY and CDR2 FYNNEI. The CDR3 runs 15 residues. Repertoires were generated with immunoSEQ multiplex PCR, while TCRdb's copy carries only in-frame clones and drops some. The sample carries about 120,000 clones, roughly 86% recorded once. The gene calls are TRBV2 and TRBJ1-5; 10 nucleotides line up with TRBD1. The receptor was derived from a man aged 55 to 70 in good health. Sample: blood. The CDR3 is CASSDGQGGSQPQHF. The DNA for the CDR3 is TGTGCCAGCAGTGATGGACAGGGGGGGAGCCAGCCCCAGCATTTT.